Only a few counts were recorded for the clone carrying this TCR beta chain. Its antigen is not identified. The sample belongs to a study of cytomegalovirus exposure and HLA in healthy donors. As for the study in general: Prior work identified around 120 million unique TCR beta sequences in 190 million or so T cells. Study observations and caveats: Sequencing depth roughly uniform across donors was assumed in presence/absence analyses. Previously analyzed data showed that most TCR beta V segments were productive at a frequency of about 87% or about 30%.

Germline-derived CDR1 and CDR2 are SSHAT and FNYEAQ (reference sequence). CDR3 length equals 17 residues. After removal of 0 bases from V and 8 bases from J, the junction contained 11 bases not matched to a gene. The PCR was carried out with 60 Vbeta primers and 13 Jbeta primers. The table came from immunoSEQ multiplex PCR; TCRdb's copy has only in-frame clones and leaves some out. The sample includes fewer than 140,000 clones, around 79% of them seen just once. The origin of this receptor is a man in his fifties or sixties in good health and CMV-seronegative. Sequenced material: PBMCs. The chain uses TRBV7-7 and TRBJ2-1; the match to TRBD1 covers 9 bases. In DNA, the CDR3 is TGTGCCAGCAGCTTAGCCACTGAGGGACAGGGTCCCGATGAGCAGTTCTTC. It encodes CASSLATEGQGPDEQFF.